The sequence of this T cell receptor (beta chain) was determined in a study of regulatory dendritic cells for organ transplantation. Some clones are missing from TCRdb's copy, which holds only in-frame ones; the method was immunoSEQ multiplex PCR. The sample lists 29,000 or so clones, around 79% occurring once. The clonotype was recovered from a human donor in good health. Specimen: memory CD4+ T cells from blood. Subset of the sample: CD45RO+ memory T cells.

CDR3 protein: CASRAWSRDEGEAFF. The CDR3 coding sequence is TGTGCCAGCAGAGCCTGGTCCCGGGATGAGGGTGAAGCTTTCTTT. The chain carries TRBV27 and TRBJ1-1; D not certain. CDR3 length equals 15 residues. Germline lookup yields CDR1 MNHEY and CDR2 SMNVEV (reference sequence). V dropped 6 bases and J dropped 7 bases, with 21 bases sitting between them.